This T cell receptor (beta chain) was profiled in a study of yellow fever vaccine responses in identical twins. Study-level findings and limits: Reports say the vaccine T cell response in twins looked partly convergent and partly personalized.

To note about this clonotype: Its target is unknown.

TCRdb reprocessed the RT-PCR reads with MiXCR, giving one entry per CDR3 protein. The table lists 4,500 to 7,000 distinct CDR3 sequences, about 69% of them singletons. This specimen consisted of T cells from blood (PBMCs), unsorted or a sorted subset (not recorded which), obtained before or after yellow fever vaccination (not recorded which). The receptor's source is a woman between 18 and 30 years old who received the yellow fever vaccine.

The CDR3 DNA is TGCGCCAGCAGCTTGGTGTCGGGAAACACCGGGGAGCTGTTTTTT. Translation gives CASSLVSGNTGELFF. This sequence joins TRBV5-1 and TRBJ2-2, with D possibly being TRBD2 (5 bases). The V gene lost 0 bases and the J gene lost 2 bases, with 8 bases spanning the gap. Germline V gives CDR1 SGHRS, CDR2 YFSETQ. The length of the CDR3 is 15 residues. The entire variable domain, with the rest obtained from reference TRBV5-1 and TRBJ2-2, is as follows: KAGVTQTPRYLIKTRGQQVTLSCSPISGHRSVSWYQQTPGQGLQFLFEYFSETQRNKGNFPGRFSGRQFSNSRSEMNVSTLELGDSALYLCASSLVSGNTGELFFGEGSRLTVL.